The 26 T cell receptor beta chains presented below share a single source sample, sequenced in a study of blood T cell repertoires in COVID-19. Clones were sequenced by immunoSEQ multiplex PCR, and TCRdb holds only the in-frame ones, with some missing. The repertoire holds 200,000 to 250,000 clones, less than 90% seen once, with 15% to 20% in the top ten. Sequenced sample: peripheral blood. All receptors derive from a woman at least 80 years old with active or convalescent COVID-19.

This chain uses TRBV10-3 with TRBJ1-2; the match to TRBD1 covers 8 bases. This CDR3 is 12 amino acids long. From germline, CDR1 is ENHRY and CDR2 SYGVKD. V lost 6 bases, J lost 6 bases, and 3 bases stayed unmatched. CDR3 loop: CAIRRTGNGYTF. The CDR3, as DNA: TGTGCCATCAGGAGGACAGGGAATGGCTACACCTTC.

CDR3 DNA sequence: TGTGCCACTGGCAGGTCTTCGTACCAAGAGACCCAGTACTTC. Protein product: CATGRSSYQETQYF. The gene calls are TRBV6-5 and TRBJ2-5; D is uncertain. This CDR3 is built from 14 residues. From germline, CDR1 is MNHEY and CDR2 SVGAGI. With 10 bases removed from V and 0 bases from J, the gap between germline ends came to 15 bases.

The chain uses TRBV7-2 and TRBJ1-1, with D unclear. This CDR3 region has 14 residues. Deletions cut 3 bases from V and 1 base from J, with 9 bases between. CDR1 is SGHTA, CDR2 FQGNSA, per germline. The CDR3 region has the DNA TGTGCCAGCAGCTTTGCAGGTAGGAACACTGAAGCTTTCTTT. Protein product: CASSFAGRNTEAFF.

The chain employs TRBV18 and TRBJ1-5; 8 bases are shared with TRBD1. Germline-derived CDR1 and CDR2 are KGHSH and LQKENI. The CDR3 sequence is 17 residues long. Trimming took 4 bases from V and 3 from J; bases not matched to a gene: 11. CDR3 nucleotides: TGTGCCAGCTCACGAGTAGCCCGGACAGGGTCCAATCAGCCCCAGCATTTT. It codes for CASSRVARTGSNQPQHF. Full variable domain (outside the CDR3, taken from reference TRBV18 and TRBJ1-5): NAGVMQNPRHLVRRRGQEARLRCSPMKGHSHVYWYRQLPEEGLKFMVYLQKENIIDESGMPKERFSAEFPKEGPSILRIQQVVRGDSAAYFCASSRVARTGSNQPQHFGDGTRLSIL.

The chain uses TRBV7-9 and TRBJ1-1; D possibly corresponds to TRBD1 (5 bases). CDR3 size: 15 residues. Germline loops: CDR1 SEHNR, CDR2 FQNEAQ (reference sequence). The germline V and J ends were trimmed by 7 bases and 3 bases, with 18 bases remaining between them. CDR3 nucleotide sequence: TGTGCCAGCACCTCGTGGATAGGGGAGGACACTGAAGCTTTCTTT. It specifies CASTSWIGEDTEAFF.

The chain carries TRBV18 and TRBJ2-2; no reliable D call. CDR3 length: 16 amino acids. CDR1 is KGHSH, CDR2 LQKENI, per germline. Trimming pared 3 bases from V and 0 bases from J, leaving 11 bases between. In DNA, the CDR3 is TGTGCCAGCTCACCGAGTCTGGTACCGAACACCGGGGAGCTGTTTTTT. It translates to CASSPSLVPNTGELFF.

This chain uses TRBV5-1 with TRBJ1-1; D not resolved. The CDR3 consists of 14 residues. In germline, CDR1 is SGHRS, CDR2 YFSETQ. The V end lost 4 bases, the J end lost 6 bases, and 16 bases lay between the germline ends. CDR3 in amino acids: CASSPGEIRAEAFF. DNA of the CDR3: TGCGCCAGCAGCCCCGGGGAGATTCGGGCTGAAGCTTTCTTT.

The rearrangement uses TRBV12-3 or TRBV12-4 and TRBJ1-1; TRBD1 might be the D (5 bases). CDR3 length: 13 residues. V was pared by 3 bases and J by 7 bases, with 12 bases between. CDR3 sequence: CASSFRGRLEAFF. For the CDR3, the DNA is TGTGCCAGCAGTTTTCGGGGGAGGCTTGAAGCTTTCTTT.

This chain joins TRBV4-3 and TRBJ2-3, with 7 positions matching TRBD1. The V and J ends lost 0 bases and 0 bases, in that order; junction bases with no gene match: 9. In germline, CDR1 is LGHNA, CDR2 YSLEER. The CDR3 runs 18 residues. The CDR3 reads CASSQDRGPRLSTDTQYF. The CDR3 bases are TGCGCCAGCAGCCAAGATAGGGGGCCCCGACTAAGCACAGATACGCAGTATTTT.

The V gene is TRBV21-1, the J gene TRBJ1-4. TRBV21-1 is reported as a pseudogene. The CDR3 runs 16 residues. CDR3 residues: CASSKALGFNNEKLFF. The DNA of the CDR3 is TGTGCCAGCAGCAAAGCTCTAGGTTTCAATAATGAAAAACTGTTTTTT.

In DNA form, the CDR3 reads TGTGCCAGCAGCACGCGGACAGGGCATGGCTACACCTTC. Residues: CASSTRTGHGYTF. The chain carries TRBV7-3 and TRBJ1-2; 8 positions agree with TRBD1. Losses at the gene ends were 5 bases for V and 6 bases for J; bases not matched to a gene: 5. CDR3 size: 13 residues. The V gene's germline CDR1 is SGHTA and CDR2 FQGTGA.

The chain couples TRBV3-1 (or the pseudogene TRBV3-2) to TRBJ1-1; no clear D gene. Trimming removed 4 bases from V and 1 base from J, with 13 bases in between. Germline V gene lookup returns CDR1 LGHDT and CDR2 YNNKEL (reference sequence). The CDR3 is made up of 15 amino acids. The CDR3 spells CASSPSGKGNTEAFF. For the CDR3, the DNA is TGTGCCAGCAGCCCCTCCGGGAAAGGGAACACTGAAGCTTTCTTT.

The chain links TRBV5-6 to TRBJ1-5; TRBD1 matches 8 bases. The J segment lost 6 bases and the V segment lost 0 bases, leaving 2 bases of the junction unmatched. Looked up from germline, CDR1 is SGHDT and CDR2 is YYEEEE. The CDR3 has 14 residues. CDR3 DNA sequence: TGTGCCAGCAGCTTGGACAGGGGGGGTCAGCCCCAGCATTTT. It encodes CASSLDRGGQPQHF.

V is TRBV4-2 and J is TRBJ2-3; TRBD2 aligns across 13 bases. J gave up 6 bases and V 4 bases, and 25 bases lay outside the gene matches. This CDR3 contains 22 residues. Germline CDR1 and CDR2: LGHNA and YNFKEQ. The CDR3 spells CASSPGPLLAGGPALDSDTQYF. The CDR3 bases are TGTGCCAGCAGCCCTGGCCCTCTACTAGCGGGAGGGCCGGCCCTTGATAGCGATACGCAGTATTTT.

The chain joins TRBV6-1 to TRBJ2-3; possible D gene TRBD2, 6 bases. V was pared by 3 bases and J by 0 bases, with 19 bases between. The CDR3 is made up of 18 amino acids. Germline V gene sequence: CDR1 MNHNS, CDR2 SASEGT. The CDR3 DNA follows: TGTGCCAGCAGTGATGGGATAGCGGCTAGACCTAGCACAGATACGCAGTATTTT. Translation: CASSDGIAARPSTDTQYF.

The chain's CDR3 is CASTFHGVAFF. The CDR3 region has the DNA TGTGCCAGCACCTTCCACGGGGTTGCTTTCTTT. The chain employs TRBV6-5 and TRBJ1-1; the D is unclear. The length of the CDR3 is 11 residues. Deletions cut 7 bases from V and 11 bases from J, with 14 bases between. Germline CDR1 reads MNHEY; CDR2 reads SVGAGI.

The rearrangement links TRBV6-5 to TRBJ2-7, with a possible D match to TRBD2 (5 bases). The CDR3 is 12 amino acids. V lost 6 bases and J lost 5, with 11 bases in between. Germline lookup yields CDR1 MNHEY and CDR2 SVGAGI. CDR3 in DNA: TGTGCCAGCAGCTCTAGCTACCACGAGCAGTACTTC. It codes for CASSSSYHEQYF.

V and J are TRBV20-1 and TRBJ2-7; 8 positions agree with TRBD2. Germline CDR1 is DFQATT and CDR2 is SNEGSKA (reference sequence). Germline trimming cut 3 bases from V and 4 bases from J; bases unmatched to any gene: 5. This CDR3 spans 13 amino acids. DNA of the CDR3: TGCAGTGCTAGTTCACTAGCGGAATACGAGCAGTACTTC. As protein: CSASSLAEYEQYF.

The V gene is TRBV7-3, the J gene TRBJ2-5; 7 nucleotides line up with TRBD1. This CDR3 has 14 residues. V was clipped by 6 bases and J by 5 bases; unmatched bases: 9. The germline V gene encodes CDR1 SGHTA and CDR2 FQGTGA. The CDR3, as DNA: TGTGCCAGCAGTCAAACAGGGGCAGGGGAGACCCAGTACTTC. It translates to CASSQTGAGETQYF.

The chain combines TRBV30 with TRBJ2-3; 10 nucleotides line up with TRBD2. The germline V gene encodes CDR1 GTSNPN and CDR2 SVGIG (reference sequence). The CDR3 loop spans 16 amino acids. J lost 5 bases, V lost 0 bases, and 8 bases had no gene match. This chain's CDR3 is CAWSVKASGGVDTQYF. The CDR3 region has the DNA TGTGCCTGGAGTGTCAAGGCTAGCGGGGGTGTAGATACGCAGTATTTT.

The chain has TRBV29-1 and TRBJ2-3, with 7 bases aligning to TRBD1. V shed 8 bases, J shed 5 bases, and the junction held 13 bases outside the gene matches. Per germline, CDR1 SQVTM and CDR2 ANQGSEA. This CDR3 is 14 amino acids long. Here the CDR3 DNA reads TGCAGCACGGCCGGGACAGCAAATTTAGATACGCAGTATTTT. The encoded protein is CSTAGTANLDTQYF.

The chain joins TRBV7-2 to TRBJ2-5, with 10 bases matching TRBD2. The CDR3 consists of 16 residues. Germline V gene data show CDR1 as SGHTA and CDR2 as FQGNSA. The V segment lost 1 base and the J segment 2 bases; nucleotides outside the gene matches: 4. CDR3 in DNA: TGTGCCAGCAGCTTAGGGACTAGCGGATTACAAGAGACCCAGTACTTC. Its protein is CASSLGTSGLQETQYF.

V is TRBV7-6 and J is TRBJ2-7; TRBD1 aligns across 8 bases. V was pared by 4 bases and J by 6 bases, with 17 bases of the junction left unmatched. The CDR3 has 17 amino acids. The V gene's germline CDR1 is SGHVS and CDR2 FNYEAQ. CDR3 sequence: CASSSNPDREFLGEQYF. The CDR3 bases are TGTGCCAGCAGCTCAAATCCGGACAGGGAATTTCTAGGCGAGCAGTACTTC.

J is TRBJ2-1 and V is TRBV11-3; 9 bases agree with TRBD1. The CDR3 consists of 15 residues. Losses at the gene ends were 5 bases for V and 4 bases for J; bases not matched to a gene: 6. Germline V gene sequence: CDR1 SGHNT, CDR2 YENEEA. Here the CDR3 DNA reads TGTGCCAGCAGCCGCGGGGACAGGGAGTACAATGAGCAGTTCTTC. It specifies CASSRGDREYNEQFF.

The chain joins TRBV2 to TRBJ2-1, with TRBD1 matching over 7 bases. This CDR3 comprises 12 residues. CDR1 is SNHLY, CDR2 FYNNEI, per germline. Losses at the gene ends were 5 bases for V and 12 bases for J; bases not matched to a gene: 7. CDR3 sequence (DNA): TGTGCCAGCAGTCAACAGGGGCCCTGGCAGTTCTTC. Translated, it gives CASSQQGPWQFF.

This clone was counted between two and nine times. A read error may account for a junction end that differs from germline. V is TRBV7-7 and J is TRBJ2-1, with D maybe TRBD1 (6 bases). This CDR3 has 16 residues. CDR1 and CDR2 (germline): SSHAT, FNYEAQ (reference sequence). Here the CDR3 DNA reads TGTGCTAGCAGCTTAAGTCCGGCAGGGGCGAACAATGAGCAGTTCTTC. It yields the protein CASSLSPAGANNEQFF.